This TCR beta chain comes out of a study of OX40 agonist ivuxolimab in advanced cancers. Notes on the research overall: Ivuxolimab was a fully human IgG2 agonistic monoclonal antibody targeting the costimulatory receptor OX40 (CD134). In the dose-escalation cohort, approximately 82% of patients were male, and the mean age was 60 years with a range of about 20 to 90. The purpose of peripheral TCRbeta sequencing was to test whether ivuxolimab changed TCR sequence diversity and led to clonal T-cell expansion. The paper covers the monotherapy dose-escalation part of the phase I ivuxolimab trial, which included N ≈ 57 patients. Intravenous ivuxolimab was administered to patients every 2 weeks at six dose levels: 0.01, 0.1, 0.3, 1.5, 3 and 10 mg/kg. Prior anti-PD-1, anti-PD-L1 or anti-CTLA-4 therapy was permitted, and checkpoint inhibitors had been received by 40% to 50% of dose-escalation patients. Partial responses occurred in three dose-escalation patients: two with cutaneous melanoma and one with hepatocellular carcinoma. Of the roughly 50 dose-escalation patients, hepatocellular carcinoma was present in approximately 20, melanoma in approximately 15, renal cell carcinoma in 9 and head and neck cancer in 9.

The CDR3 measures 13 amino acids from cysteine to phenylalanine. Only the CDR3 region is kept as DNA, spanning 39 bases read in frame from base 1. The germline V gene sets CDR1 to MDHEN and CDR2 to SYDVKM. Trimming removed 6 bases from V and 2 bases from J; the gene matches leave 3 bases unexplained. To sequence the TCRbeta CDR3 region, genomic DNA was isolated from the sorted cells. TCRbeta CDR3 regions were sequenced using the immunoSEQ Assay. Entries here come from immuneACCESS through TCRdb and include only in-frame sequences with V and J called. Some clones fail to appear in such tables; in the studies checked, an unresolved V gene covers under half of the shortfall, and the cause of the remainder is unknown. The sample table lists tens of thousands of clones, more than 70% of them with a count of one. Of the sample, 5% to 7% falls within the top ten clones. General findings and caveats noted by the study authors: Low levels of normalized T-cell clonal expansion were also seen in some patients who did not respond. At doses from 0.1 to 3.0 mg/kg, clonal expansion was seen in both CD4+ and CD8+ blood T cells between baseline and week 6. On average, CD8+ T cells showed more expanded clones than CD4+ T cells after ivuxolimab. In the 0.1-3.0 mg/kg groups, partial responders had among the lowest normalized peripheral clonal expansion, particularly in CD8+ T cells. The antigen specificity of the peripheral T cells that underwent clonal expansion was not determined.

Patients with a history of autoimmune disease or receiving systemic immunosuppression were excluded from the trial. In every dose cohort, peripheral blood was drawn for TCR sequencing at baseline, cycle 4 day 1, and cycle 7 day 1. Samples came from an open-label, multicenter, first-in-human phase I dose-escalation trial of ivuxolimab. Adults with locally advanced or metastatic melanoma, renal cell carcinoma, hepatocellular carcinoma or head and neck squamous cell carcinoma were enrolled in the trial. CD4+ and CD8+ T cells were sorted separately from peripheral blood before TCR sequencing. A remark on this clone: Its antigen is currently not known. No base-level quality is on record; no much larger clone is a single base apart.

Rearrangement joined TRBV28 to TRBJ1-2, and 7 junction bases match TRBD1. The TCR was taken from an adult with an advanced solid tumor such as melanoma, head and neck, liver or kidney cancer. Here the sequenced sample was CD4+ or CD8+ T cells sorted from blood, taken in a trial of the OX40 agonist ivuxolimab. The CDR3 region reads CASREQGNYGYTF. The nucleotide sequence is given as TGTGCCAGCAGGGAACAGGGGAACTATGGCTACACCTTC.